The 29 T cell receptor beta chains below all came from one sample that was sequenced in a study of blood T cell repertoires in COVID-19. Method: immunoSEQ multiplex PCR; TCRdb's copy keeps in-frame clones and lacks some. The sample lists 410,000 or so clones; about nine tenths were seen once. Sample: peripheral blood. These receptors were taken from a woman aged 40-49 years with COVID-19, enrolled during active disease.

The V gene is TRBV6-5, the J gene TRBJ1-1; the match to TRBD1 covers 10 bases. The CDR3 runs to 13 residues. The V segment lost 4 bases and the J segment 4 bases; nucleotides outside the gene matches: 0. Germline V gives CDR1 MNHEY, CDR2 SVGAGI. CDR3 sequence: CASSWDRGTEAFF. The CDR3 DNA sequence: TGTGCCAGCAGTTGGGACAGGGGCACTGAAGCTTTCTTT.

This chain connects TRBV28 to TRBJ1-1; 11 bases agree with TRBD1. The CDR3 consists of 13 residues. CDR1 and CDR2 from the germline V gene are MDHEN and SYDVKM. The trim removed 6 bases at V and 3 bases at J, leaving 0 bases unmatched. CDR3 residues: CASRGQGDTEAFF. CDR3 DNA sequence: TGTGCCAGCAGGGGACAGGGGGACACTGAAGCTTTCTTT.

The gene calls are TRBV24-1 and TRBJ1-1, with 8 bases aligning to TRBD1. The CDR3 sequence is 15 residues long. From germline, CDR1 is KGHDR and CDR2 SFDVKD. V lost 3 bases and J lost 1; bases outside the gene matches: 3. The chain's CDR3 is CATSDPGTGNTEAFF. The DNA of the CDR3 is TGTGCCACCAGTGATCCCGGGACAGGGAACACTGAAGCTTTCTTT.

The V call is TRBV2, the J call TRBJ1-3; possibly TRBD1 for D (6 bases). Germline CDR1 and CDR2: SNHLY and FYNNEI. The CDR3 is made up of 16 amino acids. The ends were cut back, 6 bases at V and 2 bases at J, with 17 bases in the middle. The CDR3 protein is CASSAISGVAGNTIYF. The DNA for the CDR3 is TGTGCCAGCAGCGCCATCTCAGGGGTGGCTGGAAACACCATATATTTT.

The chain joins TRBV7-9 to TRBJ1-2, with TRBD1 as a possible D gene (6 bases). CDR3 length: 15 residues. CDR1 is SEHNR and CDR2 is FQNEAQ in the germline V gene (reference sequence). V was pared by 3 bases and J by 6 bases, with 17 bases between. CDR3 nucleotide sequence: TGTGCCAGCAGCTTTTACACAGGGCCCACTGATGGCTACACCTTC. Translating it yields CASSFYTGPTDGYTF.

The V gene is TRBV5-1, the J gene TRBJ1-3; no firm D call. With 0 bases removed from V and 0 bases from J, the gap between germline ends came to 7 bases. CDR1 is SGHRS, CDR2 YFSETQ, per germline. The CDR3 consists of 15 residues. The CDR3 DNA is TGCGCCAGCAGCTTGGCTGCAGTCTCTGGAAACACCATATATTTT. Its translation is CASSLAAVSGNTIYF.

Concerning this clone: Other DNA sequences of this sample code for an identical CDR3. This sequence joins TRBV12-3 or TRBV12-4 and TRBJ1-6; D not certain. The V end lost 3 bases, the J end lost 5 bases, and 5 bases lay between the germline ends. The CDR3 covers 13 residues. The CDR3 bases are TGTGCCAGCAGTTTGCGGGATAATTCACCCCTCCACTTT. It encodes CASSLRDNSPLHF.

This chain joins TRBV6-6 and TRBJ1-1; tentatively, D is TRBD1 (6 bases). CDR3 length: 12 residues. Trimming shortened V by 9 bases and J by 7 bases, and 15 bases separated the two germline ends. Germline V gene lookup returns CDR1 MNHNY and CDR2 SVGAGI (reference sequence). The CDR3 loop is CASKIKQGEAFF. The CDR3 DNA follows: TGTGCCAGTAAAATTAAACAGGGTGAAGCTTTCTTT.

The CDR3 loop reads CASSLGQGNGYTF. The CDR3 coding sequence is TGTGCCAGCTCACTGGGACAGGGAAATGGCTACACCTTC. The chain uses TRBV18 and TRBJ1-2, with TRBD1 matching 9 bases. There are 13 residues in the CDR3. Germline loops: CDR1 KGHSH, CDR2 LQKENI. J gave up 6 bases and V 4 bases, and 3 bases lay outside the gene matches.

This rearrangement joins TRBV19 to TRBJ1-5, with 8 bases matching TRBD1. Unmatched junction bases numbered 3, after V lost 5 bases and J lost 6 bases. Germline V CDR1 and CDR2: LNHDA, SQIVND (reference sequence). This CDR3 is 13 amino acids long. The CDR3 region has the DNA TGTGCCAGTAGTCAGGGGGCTGGTCAGCCCCAGCATTTT. Translating it yields CASSQGAGQPQHF.

The rearrangement links TRBV12-3 or TRBV12-4 to TRBJ1-1, with TRBD1 as a possible D gene (5 bases). V lost 7 bases and J 2 bases, leaving 11 bases between the germline ends. The CDR3 totals 13 residues. The CDR3 DNA reads as TGTGCCAGCACCACGGGGGTCAACACTGAAGCTTTCTTT. Protein product: CASTTGVNTEAFF.

The chain employs TRBV5-4 and TRBJ2-1; D unresolved. Germline-derived CDR1 and CDR2 are SGHNT and YYREEE (reference sequence). CDR3 length: 15 amino acids. The germline V and J ends were trimmed by 7 bases and 3 bases, with 17 bases remaining between them. The CDR3 sequence: CASRLDGSIYNEQFF. The CDR3 nucleotides are TGTGCCAGCCGCCTAGACGGATCCATCTACAATGAGCAGTTCTTC.

This clone is a singleton in its sample. CDR3: CASSQDKLAGVSYEQYF. In nucleotides, the CDR3 is TGTGCCAGCAGCCAAGATAAACTAGCGGGAGTTTCCTACGAGCAGTACTTC. This chain links TRBV3-1 (or the pseudogene TRBV3-2) with TRBJ2-7, with TRBD2 matching 11 bases. This CDR3 is 17 amino acids long. Germline-derived CDR1 and CDR2 are LGHDT and YNNKEL (reference sequence). J lost 1 base, V lost 0 bases, and 5 bases had no gene match.

This clone has only a few counts. The rearrangement joins TRBV6-2 or TRBV6-3 to TRBJ1-2, with D possibly being TRBD1 (5 bases). Trimming cost V 4 bases and J 8 bases, with 8 bases left between them. Germline values: CDR1 MNHEY, CDR2 SVGEGT. This CDR3 has 11 amino acids. CDR3 in DNA: TGTGCCAGCAGTTCGGGGGTAGGCTACACCTTC. Translation gives CASSSGVGYTF.

The chain uses TRBV5-4 and TRBJ2-3; no clear D. From germline, CDR1 is SGHNT and CDR2 YYREEE (reference sequence). This CDR3 contains 13 residues. With 0 bases removed from V and 2 bases from J, the gap between germline ends came to 4 bases. The DNA of the CDR3 is TGTGCCAGCAGCTTGGTCCTCACAGATACGCAGTATTTT. This translates into CASSLVLTDTQYF.

V and J are TRBV11-2 and TRBJ2-2, with 10 positions matching TRBD2. The CDR3 runs to 16 residues. The trim removed 5 bases at V and 7 bases at J, leaving 10 bases unmatched. Germline V lookup: CDR1 SGHAT, CDR2 FQNNGV. The CDR3: CASSLRLAGVHGELFF. As DNA, the CDR3 is TGTGCCAGCAGCCTCCGGCTAGCGGGAGTTCACGGGGAGCTGTTTTTT.

The chain has TRBV5-4 and TRBJ1-2, with D hard to call. The V gene's germline CDR1 is SGHNT and CDR2 YYREEE (reference sequence). V shed 2 bases and J shed 2 bases, with 10 bases lying between them. The length of the CDR3 is 14 residues. This CDR3 is CASSFNWRNYGYTF. CDR3 coding DNA: TGTGCCAGCAGCTTCAACTGGCGGAACTATGGCTACACCTTC.

The rearrangement links TRBV28 to TRBJ2-5, with TRBD2 matching 12 bases. The CDR3 loop spans 14 amino acids. With 11 bases clipped from V and 3 bases from J, the junction kept 7 bases outside the gene matches. Germline-derived CDR1 and CDR2 are MDHEN and SYDVKM. CDR3 DNA sequence: TGTGCCGCGGCGGCTAGCGGGGGGGAAGAGACCCAGTACTTC. As protein: CAAAASGGEETQYF.

The rearrangement joins TRBV29-1 to TRBJ1-1; 11 bases agree with TRBD1. This CDR3 spans 16 amino acids. Germline CDR1 is SQVTM and CDR2 is ANQGSEA. Germline trimming cut 0 bases from V and 3 bases from J; bases unmatched to any gene: 6. This CDR3 reads CSVEEDRGPLYTEAFF. CDR3 bases: TGCAGCGTTGAAGAGGACAGGGGGCCTCTGTACACTGAAGCTTTCTTT. Full variable domain (rest looked up from reference TRBV29-1 and TRBJ1-1): SAVISQKPSRDICQRGTSLTIQCQVDSQVTMMFWYRQQPGQSLTLIATANQGSEATYESGFVIDKFPISRPNLTFSTLTVSNMSPEDSSIYLCSVEEDRGPLYTEAFFGQGTRLTVV.

The V gene is TRBV18, the J gene TRBJ1-4, with TRBD1 as a possible D gene (6 bases). This CDR3 comprises 14 residues. Per the germline V gene, CDR1 is KGHSH and CDR2 is LQKENI. With 4 bases removed from V and 6 bases from J, the gap between germline ends came to 12 bases. In DNA, the CDR3 is TGTGCCAGCTCACGAGGGACATCGGATGAAAAACTGTTTTTT. Translated: CASSRGTSDEKLFF.

The V and J genes are TRBV28 and TRBJ1-4; TRBD1 matches 7 bases. The CDR3 is 15 residues long. With V trimmed by 1 base and J by 4 bases, 3 bases remained unmatched. CDR1 MDHEN and CDR2 SYDVKM come from the germline V gene. CDR3 coding DNA: TGTGCCAGCAGTTTATCGACAGGGTATAATGAAAAACTGTTTTTT. Encoded protein: CASSLSTGYNEKLFF.

V is TRBV9 and J is TRBJ1-1, with a possible D match to TRBD1 (5 bases). The germline V gene has CDR1 SGDLS and CDR2 YYNGEE. Trimming left V 3 bases short and J 5 bases short, with 14 bases between. There are 14 residues in the CDR3. The DNA of the CDR3 is TGTGCCAGCAGCGACCCAGGGTATGTGACTGAAGCTTTCTTT. Protein sequence: CASSDPGYVTEAFF.

The chain links TRBV6-5 to TRBJ1-1; D call uncertain. V was trimmed by 2 bases and J by 1 base, leaving 11 bases between them. CDR3 length equals 15 residues. Per the germline V gene, CDR1 is MNHEY and CDR2 is SVGAGI. The CDR3 DNA follows: TGTGCCAGCAGTTACCCCCCCGAGGGGAACACTGAAGCTTTCTTT. This translates into CASSYPPEGNTEAFF.

The rearrangement joins TRBV7-2 to TRBJ1-1; no clear D. Germline V lookup: CDR1 SGHTA, CDR2 FQGNSA. The CDR3 is 14 residues long. The V gene lost 1 base and the J gene lost 7 bases, with 13 bases spanning the gap. CDR3 amino acids: CASSLGPVRVEAFF. CDR3 DNA: TGTGCCAGCAGCTTAGGCCCGGTGCGGGTTGAAGCTTTCTTT.

The chain links TRBV5-6 to TRBJ2-3; 8 bases are a match to TRBD1. The germline V gene encodes CDR1 SGHDT and CDR2 YYEEEE. With 5 bases clipped from V and 5 bases from J, the junction kept 10 bases outside the gene matches. The CDR3 is made up of 15 amino acids. CDR3 protein: CASRSDPTGVDTQYF. The DNA of the CDR3 is TGTGCCAGCAGATCAGACCCGACAGGGGTAGATACGCAGTATTTT.

The V gene is TRBV28, the J gene TRBJ1-4; the match to TRBD1 covers 8 bases. Germline loops: CDR1 MDHEN, CDR2 SYDVKM. Trimming removed 3 bases from V and 8 bases from J; junction bases left unmatched: 11. The CDR3 loop spans 16 amino acids. The CDR3 loop reads CASSLTGAPHKEKLFF. CDR3 in DNA: TGTGCCAGCAGTTTGACAGGGGCTCCCCACAAAGAAAAACTGTTTTTT. The full variable domain, completed using reference TRBV28 and TRBJ1-4, is DVKVTQSSRYLVKRTGEKVFLECVQDMDHENMFWYRQDPGLGLRLIYFSYDVKMKEKGDIPEGYSVSREKKERFSLILESASTNQTSMYLCASSLTGAPHKEKLFFGSGTQLSVL.

This chain uses TRBV5-4 with TRBJ2-5, with D possibly matching TRBD2 (5 bases). Germline V gene sequence: CDR1 SGHNT, CDR2 YYREEE (reference sequence). The CDR3 contains 14 residues. V was cut by 2 bases and J by 5 bases, with 13 bases left in between. CDR3 protein: CASSLTNGGETQYF. The CDR3 DNA reads as TGTGCCAGCAGCTTAACAAATGGCGGGGAGACCCAGTACTTC.

V and J are TRBV7-2 and TRBJ1-6; no clear D. Germline V gene lookup returns CDR1 SGHTA and CDR2 FQGNSA. Trimming stripped 5 bases from V and 0 bases from J, with 11 bases between. This CDR3 has 16 amino acids. The CDR3: CASSPQASSYNSPLHF. CDR3 in DNA: TGTGCCAGCAGCCCGCAGGCGAGCTCCTATAATTCACCCCTCCACTTT.

The chain recombines TRBV29-1 with TRBJ2-1, with 11 bases matching TRBD2. Germline-derived CDR1 and CDR2 are SQVTM and ANQGSEA. The CDR3 is 16 residues long. V shed 2 bases, J shed 3 bases, and the junction held 6 bases outside the gene matches. Here the CDR3 reads CSVELELAGVYNEQFF. CDR3 DNA: TGCAGCGTTGAATTGGAACTAGCGGGAGTCTACAATGAGCAGTTCTTC.